This TCR beta chain was documented in a study of T cell responses to AZD1222 COVID-19 vaccine. Whole-study results and caveats: Mapped onto spike, vaccine-associated CD4 TCRs spanned it and were dominant at 160-218 and 743-854. Donors were largely white British and mainly female; clonal diversity was possibly underestimated. Recipients of two AZD1222 doses showed rising Spike-specific TCR breadth and depth. Sampling captured repertoires only after the peak T cell response.

Using immunoSEQ multiplex PCR, the repertoire was profiled, and TCRdb retains in-frame clones only, with some absent. The data show more than 100,000 clones, more than 85% seen once. Trimming cost V 2 bases and J 1 base, with 13 bases left between them. This CDR3 region has 15 residues. Per germline, CDR1 SGHNT and CDR2 YYREEE (reference sequence). Notes on this clone: Its antigen is still unknown.

The V and J genes are TRBV5-4 and TRBJ2-7, with D perhaps TRBD1 (6 bases). This receptor was obtained from an adult in good health. The input for sequencing was peripheral blood, taken on day 0 of AZD1222 vaccination. The CDR3: CASSLGGTLSYEQYF. The CDR3, as DNA: TGTGCCAGCAGCTTAGGGGGTACATTGTCCTACGAGCAGTACTTC.